This T cell receptor beta chain was sequenced for a study of blood T cell repertoires in COVID-19. Study details: COVID-19 samples from acute and convalescent phases originated in the United States, Italy and Spain. PBMCs, B-cell-depleted T cells, or T cells provided the cDNA or gDNA that made up the material.

Trimming took 0 bases from V and 4 from J, leaving 12 bases between them. The CDR3 sequence is 16 residues long. The germline V gene has CDR1 MNHEY and CDR2 SVGAGI. As processed by the authors: It was from reference gene primer amplification that nucleated cell counts were estimated. The protocol was immunoSEQ multiplex PCR, while the TCRdb copy is restricted to in-frame clones and leaves out a portion. V, J and clone size are taken as reported in that table, and D and trimming were inferred from the DNA itself. The sample holds some 170,000 clones, 82% seen once. This clone was seen only a few times.

What was sequenced was peripheral blood. This receptor was taken from a woman aged 70-85 years with acute or convalescent COVID-19. The chain combines TRBV6-5 with TRBJ1-4; D is unresolved. The CDR3 sequence: CASSYSGNGDNEKLFF. In DNA, the CDR3 is TGTGCCAGCAGTTACTCGGGGAACGGGGATAATGAAAAACTGTTTTTT.